The clone carrying this TCR beta chain has only a few counts. As yet, its antigen is unknown. The data stem from a study of T-cell reconstitution after alpha-beta-depleted transplantation in children. Study-level points and caveats: Expanded clones from the graft, numbering several hundred, reportedly supplied alpha-beta T cells about two months after transplant. It was surviving recipient T cells and thymic progenitors that gave some patients high TCRbeta diversity at day 60. At the one-year point after transplant, T-cell counts and TCRbeta diversity were found to come mostly from T cells that had been newly produced.

V lost 2 bases and J lost 1, with 15 bases in between. This CDR3 spans 17 amino acids. Germline V lookup: CDR1 MNHEY, CDR2 SMNVEV (reference sequence). A library of TCRbeta sequences, prepared with unique molecular identifiers, was generated. MiXCR, applied by TCRdb to the PCR reads, yields one record per CDR3 protein. The sample shows hundreds of thousands of distinct CDR3 sequences, under 15% of them seen only once. This receptor was taken from a girl aged 2 to 10 with congenital amegakaryocytic thrombocytopenia, due to receive a stem cell transplant. The sample here was PBMCs, taken before TCRalphabeta/CD19-depleted stem cell transplant. The rearrangement links TRBV27 to TRBJ1-3; the D gene is possibly TRBD1 (5 bases). The CDR3 reads CASSLSPSPGSGNTIYF. CDR3 bases: TGTGCCAGCAGTTTAAGCCCTTCCCCAGGGTCTGGAAACACCATATATTTT.